These 25 T cell receptor beta chains were sequenced from one sample in a study of Graves' ophthalmopathy and Graves' hyperthyroidism. Transcripts of RNA were the source for amplifying TCR beta CDR3 regions. HTBI primers primed a first-round RT-PCR, and a second-round multiplex PCR followed. TCRdb analysed the multiplex PCR reads with MiXCR anew, one entry per CDR3 protein. The sample records 300,000 to 500,000 distinct CDR3 sequences, 15% being singletons. The sequenced sample consisted of peripheral blood. These receptor sequences come from a woman between 18 and 30 years old with stable Graves' hyperthyroidism.

Many counts were recorded for this clonotype. CDR3 bases: TGTGCCATCGGGCCTCAAGAGACCCAGTACTTC. This sequence encodes CAIGPQETQYF. V gene TRBV2 combines with J gene TRBJ2-5; the D is unclear. V was cut by 10 bases and J by 2 bases, with 8 bases left in between. CDR1 and CDR2 (germline): SNHLY, FYNNEI. The CDR3 spans 11 residues.

The chain couples TRBV19 to TRBJ2-7, with D perhaps matching TRBD2 (5 bases). The V end was cut by 6 bases, the J end by 6 bases, with 18 bases between. Germline-derived CDR1 and CDR2 are LNHDA and SQIVND (reference sequence). The CDR3 length is 14 residues. CDR3 bases: TGTGCCAGTAGCCCCTGGGGAGCCCTGGGCGAGCAGTACTTC. Amino acid sequence: CASSPWGALGEQYF.

This clonotype was seen many times. This sequence joins TRBV7-9 and TRBJ1-1, with D perhaps matching TRBD1 (5 bases). The CDR3 totals 14 residues. CDR1 is SEHNR, CDR2 FQNEAQ, per germline (reference sequence). Trimming removed 1 base from V and 8 bases from J, with 14 bases in between. CDR3 region: CASSLEQESREAFF. The CDR3 DNA sequence: TGTGCCAGCAGCTTAGAACAGGAAAGCAGGGAAGCTTTCTTT.

This clonotype was seen many times. The chain couples TRBV12-3 or TRBV12-4 to TRBJ2-5; D ambiguous. There are 13 residues in the CDR3. The V end lost 5 bases, the J end lost 5 bases, and 12 bases lay between the germline ends. CDR3: CASSPMVGETQYF. The CDR3 DNA sequence: TGTGCCAGCAGTCCTATGGTGGGGGAGACCCAGTACTTC.

This clonotype has a count of ten or more. The J gene is TRBJ1-2, the V gene TRBV11-2; TRBD1 is a possible D gene (6 bases). The CDR3 length is 16 residues. CDR1 and CDR2 (germline): SGHAT, FQNNGV. With 1 base removed from V and 6 bases from J, the gap between germline ends came to 18 bases. The CDR3 sequence is CASSLGKYREQNGYTF. The DNA of the CDR3 is TGTGCCAGCAGCTTAGGGAAGTACAGGGAACAGAATGGCTACACCTTC. Variable domain in full (rest from reference TRBV11-2 and TRBJ1-2): EAGVAQSPRYKIIEKRQSVAFWCNPISGHATLYWYQQILGQGPKLLIQFQNNGVVDDSQLPKDRFSAERLKGVDSTLKIQPAKLEDSAVYLCASSLGKYREQNGYTFGSGTRLTVV.

This clonotype was detected once. The chain combines TRBV6-1 with TRBJ2-5; 9 bases agree with TRBD2. This CDR3 comprises 15 residues. Germline V gives CDR1 MNHNS, CDR2 SASEGT. Losses at the gene ends were 4 bases for V and 5 bases for J; bases not matched to a gene: 8. CDR3 sequence: CASSAPGLAGETQYF. In nucleotides, the CDR3 is TGTGCCAGCAGTGCCCCGGGACTAGCTGGCGAGACCCAGTACTTC.

This clonotype has ten or more counts. The J gene is TRBJ1-5, the V gene TRBV15, with a possible D match to TRBD1 (5 bases). Germline V gives CDR1 LNHNV, CDR2 YYDKDF (reference sequence). This CDR3 contains 12 residues. Deletions cut 3 bases from V and 8 bases from J, with 8 bases between. The CDR3 spells CATSRPREPQHF. CDR3 DNA: TGTGCCACCAGCAGGCCCAGGGAGCCCCAGCATTTT.

This clonotype was seen at least ten times. V usage is TRBV12-3 or TRBV12-4 and J usage is TRBJ1-6; D is possibly TRBD1 (5 bases). The CDR3 is 15 residues long. V was shortened by 3 bases and J by 7 bases, with 13 bases between the two germline ends. This chain's CDR3 is CASSFIGHLNSPLHF. The CDR3 bases are TGTGCCAGCAGTTTCATAGGACACCTCAATTCACCCCTCCACTTT.

This clonotype was observed a few times. The rearrangement uses TRBV18 and TRBJ1-2; D possibly corresponds to TRBD1 (6 bases). Germline V gene lookup returns CDR1 KGHSH and CDR2 LQKENI. The CDR3 runs 14 residues. V was pared by 3 bases and J by 6 bases, with 14 bases between. This CDR3 is CASSPTGQGDGYTF. The CDR3 nucleotides are TGTGCCAGCTCACCTACAGGGCAAGGGGATGGCTACACCTTC.

J is TRBJ2-7 and V is TRBV5-1; 10 bases map to TRBD2. The V segment lost 3 bases and the J segment 4 bases; nucleotides outside the gene matches: 7. The CDR3 contains 15 residues. Germline lookup yields CDR1 SGHRS and CDR2 YFSETQ. The CDR3 sequence: CASSWGTSVGYEQYF. The CDR3 DNA is TGCGCCAGCAGCTGGGGGACTAGCGTTGGGTACGAGCAGTACTTC.

Ten or more counts support this clonotype. Compared with germline, one end of the junction differs, possibly owing to a read error. This rearrangement joins TRBV19 to TRBJ1-1; TRBD1 aligns across 9 bases. Germline V gene data show CDR1 as LNHDA and CDR2 as SQIVND (reference sequence). The CDR3 runs 15 residues. As DNA, the CDR3 is TGTGCCAGTAGTATAGATGGGACAGGGAACGCTGAAGCTTTCTTT. Translating gives CASSIDGTGNAEAFF.

This clonotype was observed many times. This chain connects TRBV5-1 to TRBJ1-1; D is ambiguous. The CDR3 sequence is 15 residues long. Germline V lookup: CDR1 SGHRS, CDR2 YFSETQ. The V and J ends lost 4 bases and 0 bases respectively, with 13 bases between them. The CDR3 nucleotides are TGCGCCAGCAGCCGAGAACCGGGTTTGAACACTGAAGCTTTCTTT. Amino acid sequence: CASSREPGLNTEAFF.

This clonotype was counted ten times or more. J is TRBJ1-2 and V is TRBV12-3 or TRBV12-4; no clear D. This CDR3 comprises 15 residues. V was shortened by 6 bases and J by 6 bases, with 20 bases between the two germline ends. This CDR3 reads CASSSHPAGRHGYTF. The CDR3 region has the DNA TGTGCCAGCAGCTCCCATCCGGCAGGACGCCATGGCTACACCTTC.

This chain joins TRBV18 and TRBJ2-7, with TRBD1 matching over 7 bases. The germline gives CDR1 KGHSH, CDR2 LQKENI. V gave up 5 bases and J gave up 3 bases; unmatched junction bases: 4. CDR3 length: 13 amino acids. DNA of the CDR3: TGTGCCAGCTCAACCGGGACAGACTACGAGCAGTACTTC. Protein: CASSTGTDYEQYF.

This clonotype came up many times. The chain recombines TRBV9 with TRBJ1-3; TRBD1 might be the D (6 bases). V was shortened by 4 bases and J by 0 bases, with 14 bases between the two germline ends. There are 16 residues in the CDR3. The V gene's germline CDR1 is SGDLS and CDR2 YYNGEE. This CDR3 is CASSFDWTVSGNTIYF. Here the CDR3 DNA reads TGTGCCAGCAGCTTTGATTGGACAGTCTCTGGAAACACCATATATTTT.

This clonotype was found many times. The J gene is TRBJ1-1, the V gene TRBV27; the D gene is possibly TRBD1 (6 bases). The CDR3 spans 12 residues. Germline lookup yields CDR1 MNHEY and CDR2 SMNVEV (reference sequence). Trimming took off 10 bases at V and 8 bases at J, with 17 bases between the two ends. CDR3 amino acids: CATLGGYEEAFF. CDR3 DNA: TGTGCCACCCTAGGGGGTTACGAGGAAGCTTTCTTT.

This clonotype was recorded at least ten times. V gene TRBV10-3 combines with J gene TRBJ1-1, with TRBD1 matching 8 bases. This CDR3 spans 14 amino acids. Germline-derived CDR1 and CDR2 are ENHRY and SYGVKD. Trimming at V came to 5 bases and at J to 4 bases, leaving 6 bases not matched to a gene. The CDR3 nucleotides read TGTGCCATCAGTATACAGGGGGTGGGCACTGAAGCTTTCTTT. Protein sequence: CAISIQGVGTEAFF.

The V gene is TRBV12-3 or TRBV12-4, the J gene TRBJ1-5, with D tentatively TRBD1 (5 bases). The CDR3 sequence is 14 residues long. Trimming took 8 bases from V and 4 from J, leaving 15 bases between them. CDR3 sequence reads: CASARTTANQPQHF. The CDR3 DNA reads TGTGCCAGCGCCAGGACGACAGCGAATCAGCCCCAGCATTTT.

This clonotype occurred many times. The chain combines TRBV2 with TRBJ1-1; no clear D. Trimming stripped 4 bases from V and 1 base from J, with 7 bases between. This CDR3 is built from 13 residues. From germline, CDR1 is SNHLY and CDR2 FYNNEI. CDR3 nucleotides: TGTGCCAGCAGTGTAAGGGCGAACACTGAAGCTTTCTTT. Translation gives CASSVRANTEAFF.

This clonotype was detected many times. This sequence joins TRBV15 and TRBJ2-2, with D possibly being TRBD2 (6 bases). Between the trimmed V and J ends, which lost 0 bases and 4 bases, there was a span of 15 bases. CDR3 size: 17 residues. The germline V gene encodes CDR1 LNHNV and CDR2 YYDKDF (reference sequence). The CDR3 region has the DNA TGTGCCACCAGCAGAGATCTGGGGGGAGCGGTCACCGGGGAGCTGTTTTTT. Its protein is CATSRDLGGAVTGELFF. The whole variable domain, filled in from reference TRBV15 and TRBJ2-2, reads DAMVIQNPRYQVTQFGKPVTLSCSQTLNHNVMYWYQQKSSQAPKLLFHYYDKDFNNEADTPDNFQSRRPNTSFCFLDIRSPGLGDTAMYLCATSRDLGGAVTGELFFGEGSRLTVL.

This clonotype was seen at least ten times. The rearrangement links TRBV19 to TRBJ1-2; no clear D gene. CDR1 and CDR2 from the germline V gene are LNHDA and SQIVND (reference sequence). This CDR3 is 14 amino acids long. Trimming pared 0 bases from V and 4 bases from J, leaving 9 bases between. CDR3 DNA: TGTGCCAGTAGTATAGATCTATCAGGCTATGGCTACACCTTC. Protein product: CASSIDLSGYGYTF.

The sample holds many counts of this clonotype. This chain links TRBV7-3 with TRBJ2-1; TRBD1 might be the D (6 bases). Germline CDR1 is SGHTA and CDR2 is FQGTGA. The CDR3 runs 13 residues. V was cut by 5 bases and J by 4 bases, with 9 bases left in between. The CDR3: CASSRDTYNEQFF. The CDR3 DNA is TGTGCCAGCAGCAGGGACACATACAATGAGCAGTTCTTC.

This clonotype appeared many times. The rearrangement joins TRBV18 to TRBJ1-1; 7 bases are a match to TRBD1. Unmatched junction bases numbered 3, after V lost 0 bases and J lost 5 bases. Germline V gene data show CDR1 as KGHSH and CDR2 as LQKENI. This CDR3 is 14 amino acids long. This CDR3 reads CASSPPDRTTEAFF. In DNA, the CDR3 is TGTGCCAGCTCACCACCGGACAGGACTACTGAAGCTTTCTTT.

The CDR3 coding sequence is TGTGCCAGCAGCCAAGACGGGACAGGGGGTAGACCCGAGCAGTACTTC. Protein: CASSQDGTGGRPEQYF. V is TRBV4-2 and J is TRBJ2-7; 11 bases are a match to TRBD1. The CDR3 has 16 amino acids. Per germline, CDR1 LGHNA and CDR2 YNFKEQ. V shed 0 bases and J 6 bases; nucleotides not matched to a gene: 7.

This clonotype was counted many times. The genes are TRBV7-9 and TRBJ1-1; weak D call: TRBD1 (6 bases). The V gene's germline CDR1 is SEHNR and CDR2 FQNEAQ (reference sequence). The CDR3 covers 15 residues. V was shortened by 5 bases and J by 0 bases, with 13 bases between the two germline ends. The CDR3 DNA follows: TGTGCCAGCAGCCCTGGGACAACAATGAACACTGAAGCTTTCTTT. This sequence encodes CASSPGTTMNTEAFF.